These 30 T cell receptor beta chains share one sample of origin, sequenced in a study of blood T cell repertoires in COVID-19 (dated by TCRdb to the early 2020s). Libraries were built with the immunoSEQ multiplex PCR assay. TCRdb stores this immuneACCESS table with in-frame sequences only. Part of the clones is absent; in the studies checked, under half of the shortfall reflects unresolved V genes, and no reason is known for the rest. Counted in this sample were 95,000 to 150,000 clones; roughly 84% of them appeared once. Nearly 4% of the sample rests with the top ten. Sequencing was carried out using PBMCs or T cells enriched from blood (not recorded which). The receptors come from a woman aged 30 to 39 who had recovered from COVID-19.

The gene calls are TRBV7-8 and TRBJ2-7, with 12 positions matching TRBD2. Looked up from germline, CDR1 is SGHVS and CDR2 is FQNEAQ. This CDR3 region has 19 residues. The junction had 13 bases not matched to a gene; V was cut back by 2 bases and J by 2 bases. CDR3 residues: CASSLLRLAGAMLTYEQYF. The CDR3 DNA sequence: TGTGCCAGCAGCTTATTAAGACTAGCGGGAGCCATGCTTACCTACGAGCAGTACTTC.

The J gene is TRBJ2-3, the V gene TRBV9, with a weak D call TRBD1 (5 bases). The germline CDR1 and CDR2 sequences are SGDLS and YYNGEE. Trimming left V 0 bases short and J 4 bases short, with 12 bases between. The CDR3 sequence is 15 residues long. CDR3 nucleotides: TGTGCCAGCAGCGTAGGAACAGGCGATTCAGATACGCAGTATTTT. Translated, it gives CASSVGTGDSDTQYF. The full variable domain, in which reference TRBV9 and TRBJ2-3 provide the parts outside the CDR3, is DSGVTQTPKHLITATGQRVTLRCSPRSGDLSVYWYQQSLDQGLQFLIQYYNGEERAKGNILERFSAQQFPDLHSELNLSSLELGDSALYFCASSVGTGDSDTQYFGPGTRLTVL.

The chain recombines TRBV18 with TRBJ1-5; TRBD1 agrees at 9 bases. CDR3 length: 15 residues. Trimming at V came to 3 bases and at J to 1 base, leaving 1 base not matched to a gene. CDR1 is KGHSH and CDR2 is LQKENI in the germline V gene. CDR3 bases: TGTGCCAGCTCACCGGGGACAGGGAGCAATCAGCCCCAGCATTTT. Encoded protein: CASSPGTGSNQPQHF.

The chain links TRBV2 to TRBJ2-7, with D hard to call. V gave up 3 bases and J gave up 6 bases, with 9 bases separating them. Germline V gives CDR1 SNHLY, CDR2 FYNNEI. The CDR3 is made up of 12 amino acids. This CDR3 is CASSDRGLEQYF. DNA of the CDR3: TGTGCCAGCAGTGATCGAGGTCTCGAGCAGTACTTC.

The chain uses TRBV5-5 and TRBJ2-3; 7 nucleotides line up with TRBD1. The CDR3 covers 16 residues. The germline CDR1 and CDR2 sequences are SGHKS and YYEKEE (reference sequence). J gave up 0 bases and V 0 bases, and 4 bases lay outside the gene matches. CDR3 residues: CASSLGTGASTDTQYF. The CDR3 bases are TGTGCCAGCAGCTTGGGGACAGGTGCTAGCACAGATACGCAGTATTTT.

This clone was counted a few times. This CDR3 is CASSLGRTGPGNTIYF. The CDR3, as DNA: TGTGCCAGCAGCTTGGGTCGGACAGGGCCAGGAAACACCATATATTTT. The chain uses TRBV5-6 and TRBJ1-3, with 8 bases matching TRBD1. Germline CDR1 SGHDT, CDR2 YYEEEE. The trim removed 0 bases at V and 4 bases at J, leaving 6 bases unmatched. The CDR3 has 16 residues.

The chain links TRBV14 to TRBJ1-2, with unresolved D. The germline V gene encodes CDR1 SGHDN and CDR2 FVKESK. The CDR3 loop spans 17 amino acids. With 2 bases removed from V and 7 bases from J, the gap between germline ends came to 23 bases. In DNA, the CDR3 is TGTGCCAGCAGCCAATTTATGACTACCGCGGCCCACGGTGGCTACACCTTC. Translating gives CASSQFMTTAAHGGYTF.

This clone appeared a few times. This rearrangement joins TRBV28 to TRBJ1-1, with TRBD1 as a possible D gene (6 bases). Trimming took 2 bases from V and 1 from J, leaving 14 bases between them. The CDR3 length is 16 residues. Germline V CDR1 and CDR2: MDHEN, SYDVKM. The CDR3 loop is CASSLRGGLGNTEAFF. The CDR3 nucleotides read TGTGCCAGCAGTTTAAGGGGGGGACTTGGGAACACTGAAGCTTTCTTT.

The rearrangement uses TRBV19 and TRBJ2-5; 13 positions agree with TRBD2. Germline V gene lookup returns CDR1 LNHDA and CDR2 SQIVND (reference sequence). V was clipped by 6 bases and J by 2 bases; unmatched bases: 6. The CDR3 has 16 amino acids. CDR3 sequence (DNA): TGTGCCAGTAGCCCACTAGCGGGAGGGATTCAAGAGACCCAGTACTTC. This encodes CASSPLAGGIQETQYF.

The genes are TRBV20-1 and TRBJ2-3; TRBD2 is a possible D gene (6 bases). The germline gives CDR1 DFQATT, CDR2 SNEGSKA (reference sequence). The CDR3 contains 11 residues. The V and J ends lost 4 bases and 10 bases respectively, with 12 bases between them. CDR3 DNA sequence: TGCAGTGCTATTACCGGGACTCCGCAGTATTTT. It specifies CSAITGTPQYF.

The chain recombines TRBV2 with TRBJ1-1; D is unclear. The CDR3 totals 11 residues. V was trimmed by 1 base and J by 7 bases, leaving 4 bases between them. The germline CDR1 and CDR2 sequences are SNHLY and FYNNEI. CDR3 sequence: CASSEVSEAFF. CDR3 sequence (DNA): TGTGCCAGCAGTGAAGTTAGTGAAGCTTTCTTT.

The chain couples TRBV20-1 to TRBJ1-2; 7 bases match TRBD1. The CDR3 runs 11 residues. Germline-derived CDR1 and CDR2 are DFQATT and SNEGSKA (reference sequence). Unmatched junction bases numbered 3, after V lost 3 bases and J lost 8 bases. The CDR3 DNA follows: TGCAGTGCTAGGGACAGGACCGGCTACACCTTC. It is translated as CSARDRTGYTF.

The rearrangement uses TRBV19 and TRBJ1-6; 12 positions agree with TRBD1. The CDR3 totals 18 residues. Trimming at V came to 3 bases and at J to 0 bases, leaving 3 bases not matched to a gene. Looked up from germline, CDR1 is LNHDA and CDR2 is SQIVND (reference sequence). The CDR3 DNA sequence: TGTGCCAGTAGTATCAGGGGACAGGGGGCCTCCTATAATTCACCCCTCCACTTT. Encoded protein: CASSIRGQGASYNSPLHF.

Note on this clone: Other DNA sequences within the sample encode an identical CDR3. This sequence joins TRBV29-1 and TRBJ1-1; TRBD1 is a possible D gene (5 bases). The CDR3 is 13 amino acids. V lost 1 base to trimming and J lost 1 base, with 7 bases between them. Germline V gene sequence: CDR1 SQVTM, CDR2 ANQGSEA. The CDR3 loop is CSVEVGGNTEAFF. The CDR3 region has the DNA TGCAGCGTTGAAGTGGGGGGGAACACTGAAGCTTTCTTT.

This clone occurred a few times. The V and J genes are TRBV18 and TRBJ2-5, with 9 bases that match TRBD1. Losses at the gene ends were 1 base for V and 1 base for J; bases not matched to a gene: 10. The CDR3 is made up of 18 amino acids. CDR1 and CDR2 from the germline V gene are KGHSH and LQKENI. The CDR3 sequence: CASSPRGVRDRVQETQYF. The CDR3 DNA is TGTGCCAGCTCACCACGGGGTGTAAGGGACAGGGTCCAAGAGACCCAGTACTTC.

This clone came up once. Other DNA sequences of this sample code for an identical CDR3. The chain has TRBV18 and TRBJ1-5, with a tentative D call TRBD1 (5 bases). This CDR3 region has 14 residues. Trimming pared 3 bases from V and 6 bases from J, leaving 12 bases between. From germline, CDR1 is KGHSH and CDR2 LQKENI. CDR3: CASSPGGVGQPQHF. The DNA for the CDR3 is TGTGCCAGCTCACCCGGGGGGGTTGGTCAGCCCCAGCATTTT.

This sequence joins TRBV5-6 and TRBJ1-5, with a tentative D call TRBD1 (5 bases). Germline CDR1 SGHDT, CDR2 YYEEEE. This CDR3 has 15 amino acids. Deletions cut 2 bases from V and 7 bases from J, with 16 bases between. As DNA, the CDR3 is TGTGCCAGCAGCTTCTCTGGGGGGACGGGCCAGCCCCAGCATTTT. This encodes CASSFSGGTGQPQHF.

This clone was seen only once. J is TRBJ1-2 and V is TRBV5-6; 8 nucleotides match TRBD1. There are 17 residues in the CDR3. Per the germline V gene, CDR1 is SGHDT and CDR2 is YYEEEE. V gave up 4 bases and J gave up 4 bases; unmatched junction bases: 15. In DNA form, the CDR3 reads TGTGCCAGCAGCCGTAGGGTCGGTAGTACAGGGGGCTATGGCTACACCTTC. This codes for CASSRRVGSTGGYGYTF.

The chain joins TRBV6-2 or TRBV6-3 to TRBJ2-7; TRBD2 is a possible D gene (5 bases). Deletions cut 2 bases from V and 6 bases from J, with 8 bases between. Germline lookup yields CDR1 MNHEY and CDR2 SVGEGT. This CDR3 region has 12 residues. CDR3 in amino acids: CASSYIRGEQYF. The CDR3 nucleotides read TGTGCCAGCAGTTACATACGGGGCGAGCAGTACTTC.

The CDR3 loop is CASSIGTSGFTDTQYF. In DNA form, the CDR3 reads TGTGCCAGCAGCATCGGGACTAGCGGATTCACAGATACGCAGTATTTT. This rearrangement joins TRBV5-4 to TRBJ2-3, with TRBD2 matching over 11 bases. Per germline, CDR1 SGHNT and CDR2 YYREEE (reference sequence). The CDR3 spans 16 residues. J gave up 2 bases and V 4 bases, and 6 bases lay outside the gene matches.

This clone was found once. The chain joins TRBV7-3 to TRBJ2-1; D is possibly TRBD2 (6 bases). Trimming took 5 bases from V and 0 from J, leaving 8 bases between them. Germline lookup yields CDR1 SGHTA and CDR2 FQGTGA. CDR3 length equals 14 residues. Here the CDR3 reads CASSPGSSYNEQFF. The CDR3 coding sequence is TGTGCCAGCAGCCCCGGGAGCTCCTACAATGAGCAGTTCTTC.

The chain uses TRBV7-8 and TRBJ2-1; D is possibly TRBD1 (6 bases). CDR1 and CDR2 (germline): SGHVS, FQNEAQ. Trimming pared 0 bases from V and 4 bases from J, leaving 13 bases between. This CDR3 has 16 residues. The DNA for the CDR3 is TGTGCCAGCAGCTTAGCCCCCAGGGGTAGGTACAATGAGCAGTTCTTC. Translating it yields CASSLAPRGRYNEQFF.

Details on this clone: Other DNA sequences within the sample encode an identical CDR3. V usage is TRBV6-4 and J usage is TRBJ2-1, with 9 bases fitting TRBD2. V was pared by 0 bases and J by 4 bases, with 1 base of the junction left unmatched. This CDR3 comprises 15 residues. Germline V gene lookup returns CDR1 MRHNA and CDR2 SNTAGT. CDR3 loop: CASSDSSGSYNEQFF. The CDR3 region has the DNA TGTGCCAGCAGTGACTCTAGCGGGAGTTACAATGAGCAGTTCTTC.

The rearrangement uses TRBV2 and TRBJ1-1; D gene unclear. The CDR3 spans 13 residues. Per the germline V gene, CDR1 is SNHLY and CDR2 is FYNNEI. V was pared by 5 bases and J by 1 base, with 8 bases between. CDR3 in DNA: TGTGCCAGCAGTTATGAGGGGAACACTGAAGCTTTCTTT. Its translation is CASSYEGNTEAFF. Using reference TRBV2 and TRBJ1-1 for the parts outside the CDR3, the full variable domain is EPEVTQTPSHQVTQMGQEVILRCVPISNHLYFYWYRQILGQKVEFLVSFYNNEISEKSEIFDDQFSVERPDGSNFTLKIRSTKLEDSAMYFCASSYEGNTEAFFGQGTRLTVV.

To note about this clone: A read error may account for a junction end that differs from germline. The chain employs TRBV24-1 and TRBJ2-1, with D uncertain. The CDR3 loop spans 12 amino acids. Germline-derived CDR1 and CDR2 are KGHDR and SFDVKD. The CDR3 nucleotides are TGTACCACCAGTGATTTTAGCCGCGAGCAGTTCTTC. As protein: CTTSDFSREQFF.

The chain carries TRBV30 and TRBJ2-7; a possible D gene is TRBD1 (5 bases). Germline CDR1 and CDR2: GTSNPN and SVGIG (reference sequence). This CDR3 is 12 amino acids long. V was cut by 3 bases and J by 2 bases, with 8 bases left in between. CDR3 nucleotides: TGTGCCTGGAGCAGGGCTGCCTACGAGCAGTACTTC. Its protein is CAWSRAAYEQYF.

This sequence joins TRBV19 and TRBJ2-2; TRBD2 matches 9 bases. CDR3 length equals 17 residues. The V and J ends lost 3 bases and 0 bases, in that order; junction bases with no gene match: 5. Germline loops: CDR1 LNHDA, CDR2 SQIVND (reference sequence). Here the CDR3 DNA reads TGTGCCAGTAGTATTGGTAGCGGGAGACCGAACACCGGGGAGCTGTTTTTT. It codes for CASSIGSGRPNTGELFF. The complete variable domain, with remaining parts taken from reference TRBV19 and TRBJ2-2, reads DGGITQSPKYLFRKEGQNVTLSCEQNLNHDAMYWYRQDPGQGLRLIYYSQIVNDFQKGDIAEGYSVSREKKESFPLTVTSAQKNPTAFYLCASSIGSGRPNTGELFFGEGSRLTVL.

The chain employs TRBV5-1 and TRBJ2-3; tentative D call: TRBD1 (7 bases). The V end was cut by 3 bases, the J end by 2 bases, with 16 bases between. CDR1 and CDR2 (germline): SGHRS, YFSETQ. This CDR3 is 16 amino acids long. The CDR3 loop is CASSSGAGTVTDTQYF. CDR3 nucleotides: TGCGCCAGCAGCTCGGGGGCCGGGACAGTCACAGATACGCAGTATTTT.

The chain is built from TRBV5-1 and TRBJ2-3, with 7 positions matching TRBD1. Germline values: CDR1 SGHRS, CDR2 YFSETQ. This CDR3 spans 16 amino acids. V lost 2 bases to trimming and J lost 4 bases; unmatched junction nucleotides: 10. CDR3 in amino acids: CASSFGQAMAPDTQYF. CDR3 coding DNA: TGCGCCAGCAGCTTTGGACAGGCCATGGCCCCAGATACGCAGTATTTT.

This clone was recorded once. CDR3 sequence reads: CAVSENSYEQYF. Here the CDR3 DNA reads TGTGCCGTCTCAGAAAACTCCTACGAGCAGTACTTC. The chain has TRBV10-3 and TRBJ2-7; D is ambiguous. Germline loops: CDR1 ENHRY, CDR2 SYGVKD. This CDR3 is built from 12 residues. Between the trimmed V and J ends, which lost 11 bases and 0 bases, there was a span of 11 bases.